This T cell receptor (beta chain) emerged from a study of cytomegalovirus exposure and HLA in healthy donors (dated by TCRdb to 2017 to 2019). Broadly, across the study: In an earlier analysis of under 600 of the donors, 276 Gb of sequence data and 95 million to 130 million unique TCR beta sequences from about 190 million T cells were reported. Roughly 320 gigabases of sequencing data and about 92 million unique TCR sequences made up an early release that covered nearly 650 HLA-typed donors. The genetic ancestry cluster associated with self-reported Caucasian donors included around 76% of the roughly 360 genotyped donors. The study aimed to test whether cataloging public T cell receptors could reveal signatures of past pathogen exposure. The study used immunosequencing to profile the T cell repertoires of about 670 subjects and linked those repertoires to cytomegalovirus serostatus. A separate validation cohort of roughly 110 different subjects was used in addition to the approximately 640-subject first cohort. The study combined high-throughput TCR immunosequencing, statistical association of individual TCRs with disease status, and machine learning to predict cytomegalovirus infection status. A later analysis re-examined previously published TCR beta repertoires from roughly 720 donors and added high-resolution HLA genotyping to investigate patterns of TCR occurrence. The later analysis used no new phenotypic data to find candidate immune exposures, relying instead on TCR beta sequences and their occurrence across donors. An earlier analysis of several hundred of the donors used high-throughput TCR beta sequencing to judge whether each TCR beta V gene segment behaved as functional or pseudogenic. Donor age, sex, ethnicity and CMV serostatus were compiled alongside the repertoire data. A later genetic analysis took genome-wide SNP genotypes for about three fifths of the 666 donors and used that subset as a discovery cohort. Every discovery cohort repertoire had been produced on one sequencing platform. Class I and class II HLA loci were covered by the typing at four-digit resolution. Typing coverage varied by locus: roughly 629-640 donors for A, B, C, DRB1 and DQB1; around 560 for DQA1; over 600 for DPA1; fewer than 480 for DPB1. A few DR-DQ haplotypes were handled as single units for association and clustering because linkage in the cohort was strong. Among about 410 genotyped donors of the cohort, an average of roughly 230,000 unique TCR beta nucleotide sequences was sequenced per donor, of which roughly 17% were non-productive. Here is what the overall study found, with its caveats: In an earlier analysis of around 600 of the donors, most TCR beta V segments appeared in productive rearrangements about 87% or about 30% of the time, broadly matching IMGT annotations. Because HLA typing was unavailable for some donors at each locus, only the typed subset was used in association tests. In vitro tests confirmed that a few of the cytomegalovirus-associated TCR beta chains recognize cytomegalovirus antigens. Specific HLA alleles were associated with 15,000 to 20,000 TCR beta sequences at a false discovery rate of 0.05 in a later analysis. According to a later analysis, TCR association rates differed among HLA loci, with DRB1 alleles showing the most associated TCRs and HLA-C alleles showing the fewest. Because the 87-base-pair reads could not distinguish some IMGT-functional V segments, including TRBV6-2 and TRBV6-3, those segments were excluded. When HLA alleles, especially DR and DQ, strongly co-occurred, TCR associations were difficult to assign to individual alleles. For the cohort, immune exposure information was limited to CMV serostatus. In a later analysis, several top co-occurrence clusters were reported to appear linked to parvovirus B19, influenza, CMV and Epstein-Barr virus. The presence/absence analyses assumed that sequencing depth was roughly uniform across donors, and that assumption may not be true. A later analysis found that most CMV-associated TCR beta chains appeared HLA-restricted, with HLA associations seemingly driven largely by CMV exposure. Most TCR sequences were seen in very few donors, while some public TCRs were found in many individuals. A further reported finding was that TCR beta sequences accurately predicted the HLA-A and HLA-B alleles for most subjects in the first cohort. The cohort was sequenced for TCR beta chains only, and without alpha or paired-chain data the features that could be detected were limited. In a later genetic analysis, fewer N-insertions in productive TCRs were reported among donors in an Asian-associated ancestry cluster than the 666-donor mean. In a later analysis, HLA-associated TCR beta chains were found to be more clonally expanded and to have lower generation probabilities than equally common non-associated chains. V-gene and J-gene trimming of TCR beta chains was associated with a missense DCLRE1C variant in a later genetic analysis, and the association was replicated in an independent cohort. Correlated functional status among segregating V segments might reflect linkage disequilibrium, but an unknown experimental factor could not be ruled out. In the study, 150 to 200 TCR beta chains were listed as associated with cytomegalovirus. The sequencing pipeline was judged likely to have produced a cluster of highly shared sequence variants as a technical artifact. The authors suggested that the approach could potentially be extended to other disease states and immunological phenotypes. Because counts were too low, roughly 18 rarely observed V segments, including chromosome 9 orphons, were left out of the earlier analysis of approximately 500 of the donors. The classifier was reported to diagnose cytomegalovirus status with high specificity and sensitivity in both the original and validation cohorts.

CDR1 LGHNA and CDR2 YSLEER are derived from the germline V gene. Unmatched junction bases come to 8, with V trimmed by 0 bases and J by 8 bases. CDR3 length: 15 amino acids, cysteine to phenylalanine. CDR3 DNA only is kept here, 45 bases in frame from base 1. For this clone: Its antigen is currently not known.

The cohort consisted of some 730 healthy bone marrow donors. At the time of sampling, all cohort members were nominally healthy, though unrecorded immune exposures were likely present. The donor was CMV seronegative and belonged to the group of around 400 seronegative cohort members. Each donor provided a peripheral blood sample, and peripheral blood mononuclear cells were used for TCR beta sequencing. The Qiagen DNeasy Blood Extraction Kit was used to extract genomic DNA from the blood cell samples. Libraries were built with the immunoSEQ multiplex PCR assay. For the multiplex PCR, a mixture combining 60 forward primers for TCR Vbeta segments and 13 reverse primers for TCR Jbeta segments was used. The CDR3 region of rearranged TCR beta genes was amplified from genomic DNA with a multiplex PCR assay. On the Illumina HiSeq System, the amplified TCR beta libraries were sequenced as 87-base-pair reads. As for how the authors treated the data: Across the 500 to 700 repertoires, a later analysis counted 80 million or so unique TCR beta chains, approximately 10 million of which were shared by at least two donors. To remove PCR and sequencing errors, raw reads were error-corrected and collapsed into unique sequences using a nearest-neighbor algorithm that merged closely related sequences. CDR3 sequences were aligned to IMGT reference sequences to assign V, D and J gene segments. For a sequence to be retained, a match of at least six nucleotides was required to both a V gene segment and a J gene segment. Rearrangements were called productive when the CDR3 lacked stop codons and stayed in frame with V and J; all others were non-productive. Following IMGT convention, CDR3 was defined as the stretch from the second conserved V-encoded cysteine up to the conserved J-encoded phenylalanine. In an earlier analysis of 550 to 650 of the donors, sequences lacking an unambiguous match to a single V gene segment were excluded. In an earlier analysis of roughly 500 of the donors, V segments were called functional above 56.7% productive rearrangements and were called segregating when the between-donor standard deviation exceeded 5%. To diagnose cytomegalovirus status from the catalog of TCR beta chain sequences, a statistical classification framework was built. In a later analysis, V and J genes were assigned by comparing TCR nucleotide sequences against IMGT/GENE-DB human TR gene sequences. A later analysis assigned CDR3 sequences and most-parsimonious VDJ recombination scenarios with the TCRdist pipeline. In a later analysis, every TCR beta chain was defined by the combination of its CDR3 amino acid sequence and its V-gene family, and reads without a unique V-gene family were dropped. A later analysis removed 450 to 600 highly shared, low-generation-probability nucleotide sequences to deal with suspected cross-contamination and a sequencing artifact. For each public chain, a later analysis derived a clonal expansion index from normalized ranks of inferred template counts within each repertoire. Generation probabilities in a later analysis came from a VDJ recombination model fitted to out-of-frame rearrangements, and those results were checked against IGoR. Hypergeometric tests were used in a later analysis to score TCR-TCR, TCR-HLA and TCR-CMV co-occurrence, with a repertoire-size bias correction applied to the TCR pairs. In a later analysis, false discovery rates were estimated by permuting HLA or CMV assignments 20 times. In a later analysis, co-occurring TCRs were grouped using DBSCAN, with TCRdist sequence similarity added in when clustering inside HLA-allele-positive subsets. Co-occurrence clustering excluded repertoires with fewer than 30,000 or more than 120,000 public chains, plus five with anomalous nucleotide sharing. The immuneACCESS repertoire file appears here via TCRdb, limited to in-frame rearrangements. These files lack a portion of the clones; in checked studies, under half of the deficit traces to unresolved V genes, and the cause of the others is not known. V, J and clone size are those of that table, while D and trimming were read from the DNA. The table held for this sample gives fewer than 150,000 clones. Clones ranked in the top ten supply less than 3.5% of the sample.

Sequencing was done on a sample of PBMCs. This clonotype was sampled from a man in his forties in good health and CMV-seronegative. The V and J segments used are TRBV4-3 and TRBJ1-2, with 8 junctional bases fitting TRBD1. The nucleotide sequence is TGCGCCAGCAGCCAAGAGGCCAGGGGGCTGTCGGGCTACACCTTC. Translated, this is CASSQEARGLSGYTF.